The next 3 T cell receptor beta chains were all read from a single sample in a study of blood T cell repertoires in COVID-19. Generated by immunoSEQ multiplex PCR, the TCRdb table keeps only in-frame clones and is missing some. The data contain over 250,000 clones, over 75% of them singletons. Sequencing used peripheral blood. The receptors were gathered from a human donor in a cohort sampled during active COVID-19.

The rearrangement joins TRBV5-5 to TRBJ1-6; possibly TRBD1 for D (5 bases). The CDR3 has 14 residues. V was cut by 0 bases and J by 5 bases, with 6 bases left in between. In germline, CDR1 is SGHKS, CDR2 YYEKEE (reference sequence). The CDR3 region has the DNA TGTGCCAGCAGCTTGGGGGGCCATAATTCACCCCTCCACTTT. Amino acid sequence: CASSLGGHNSPLHF.

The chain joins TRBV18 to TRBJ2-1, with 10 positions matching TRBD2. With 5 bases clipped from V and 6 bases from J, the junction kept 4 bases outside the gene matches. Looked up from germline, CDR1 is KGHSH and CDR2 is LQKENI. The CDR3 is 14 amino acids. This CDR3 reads CASSDLAGVNEQFF. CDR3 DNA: TGTGCCAGCTCAGATCTAGCGGGAGTCAATGAGCAGTTCTTC.

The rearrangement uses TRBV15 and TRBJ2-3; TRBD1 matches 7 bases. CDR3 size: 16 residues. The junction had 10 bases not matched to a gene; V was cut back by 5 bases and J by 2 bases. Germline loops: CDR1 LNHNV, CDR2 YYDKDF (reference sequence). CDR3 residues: CATSQGTARLTDTQYF. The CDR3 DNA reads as TGTGCCACCAGCCAAGGGACAGCCCGACTCACAGATACGCAGTATTTT.